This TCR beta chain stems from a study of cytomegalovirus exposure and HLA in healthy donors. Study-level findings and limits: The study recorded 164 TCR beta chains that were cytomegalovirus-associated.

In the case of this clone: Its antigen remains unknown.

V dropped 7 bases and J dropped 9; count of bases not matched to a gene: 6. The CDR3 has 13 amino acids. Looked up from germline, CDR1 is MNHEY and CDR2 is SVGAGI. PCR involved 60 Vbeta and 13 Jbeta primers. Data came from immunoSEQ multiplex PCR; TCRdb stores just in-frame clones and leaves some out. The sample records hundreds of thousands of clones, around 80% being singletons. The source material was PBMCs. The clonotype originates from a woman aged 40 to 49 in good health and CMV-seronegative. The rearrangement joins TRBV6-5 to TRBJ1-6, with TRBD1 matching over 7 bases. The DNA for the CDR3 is TGTGCCAGCAAGGAGGGGGCCGGTTCACCCCTCCACTTT. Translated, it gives CASKEGAGSPLHF.